A single sample gave rise to the 22 T cell receptor beta chains below, sequenced in a study of beta chain features in type 1 diabetes listed by TCRdb under 2018. Library prep was done by the immunoSEQ multiplex PCR assay. The entire isolated RNA was reverse transcribed using the High Capacity cDNA Reverse Transcription Kit, and thus expressed TCRB transcripts were sequenced. TCRdb took over this immuneACCESS table, retaining in-frame rearrangements with V and J assigned. Such tables are incomplete; in checked studies, under half of the missing clones stem from an unresolved V gene, and the remainder is unexplained. For this sample the table gives roughly 230,000 clones, of which 9.6% were detected only once. The ten largest clonotypes hold 0.034% of the sample. Material: naive CD4+ T cells from blood. The intended sense of this specimen's cell subset or site label: true naive CD4+ T cells. These receptors came from a woman under 30 in good health.

V and J are TRBV6-1 and TRBJ1-2, with D hard to call. This CDR3 region has 17 residues. V gave up 3 bases and J gave up 3 bases, with 20 bases separating them. Germline values: CDR1 MNHNS, CDR2 SASEGT. CDR3: CASSDGRWVGEDYGYTF. The CDR3 DNA follows: TGTGCCAGCAGTGACGGTCGGTGGGTGGGAGAGGACTATGGCTACACCTTC.

The chain combines TRBV2 with TRBJ1-1; D is unresolved. Germline values: CDR1 SNHLY, CDR2 FYNNEI. The V end was cut by 4 bases, the J end by 3 bases, with 12 bases between. The CDR3 extends over 14 amino acids. This chain's CDR3 is CASSALTFDTEAFF. The CDR3, as DNA: TGTGCCAGCAGTGCTTTGACATTTGACACTGAAGCTTTCTTT.

This clone showed up just a few times. This rearrangement joins TRBV11-2 to TRBJ2-5; no definite D call. Per the germline V gene, CDR1 is SGHAT and CDR2 is FQNNGV. The CDR3 has 13 residues. The ends were cut back, 0 bases at V and 2 bases at J, with 4 bases in the middle. The CDR3 sequence: CASSLEQQETQYF. CDR3 bases: TGTGCCAGCAGCTTAGAACAGCAAGAGACCCAGTACTTC. The full variable domain, its missing parts supplied by reference TRBV11-2 and TRBJ2-5, is EAGVAQSPRYKIIEKRQSVAFWCNPISGHATLYWYQQILGQGPKLLIQFQNNGVVDDSQLPKDRFSAERLKGVDSTLKIQPAKLEDSAVYLCASSLEQQETQYFGPGTRLLVL.

The chain is built from TRBV19 and TRBJ1-1; 7 nucleotides agree with TRBD1. V lost 6 bases, J lost 2 bases, and 6 bases stayed unmatched. Germline CDR1 LNHDA, CDR2 SQIVND (reference sequence). The CDR3 has 14 residues. The DNA of the CDR3 is TGTGCCAGTAGCTTGGGACAGCCTAACACTGAAGCTTTCTTT. Amino acid sequence: CASSLGQPNTEAFF.

This clone has a handful of counts. This chain links TRBV19 with TRBJ1-2, with D tentatively TRBD1 (5 bases). Trimming took 11 bases from V and 1 from J, leaving 23 bases between them. CDR1 LNHDA and CDR2 SQIVND come from the germline V gene (reference sequence). The CDR3 has 16 residues. The CDR3 loop reads CAAGRLRGTGNYGYTF. The CDR3 coding sequence is TGTGCCGCGGGGCGGTTGAGAGGGACGGGTAACTATGGCTACACCTTC.

This clone has just a few counts. This chain connects TRBV7-9 to TRBJ1-2; 7 bases are shared with TRBD1. CDR3 length equals 14 residues. The ends lost 7 bases at V and 5 bases at J; junction bases unmatched: 10. Per the germline V gene, CDR1 is SEHNR and CDR2 is FQNEAQ (reference sequence). In DNA, the CDR3 is TGTGCCAGCACCCCAGGGGGTGGAGCGTATGGCTACACCTTC. Its translation: CASTPGGGAYGYTF.

This chain connects TRBV5-1 to TRBJ2-1, with 7 bases that match TRBD2. The CDR3 spans 16 residues. The trim removed 3 bases at V and 3 bases at J, leaving 9 bases unmatched. The germline V gene encodes CDR1 SGHRS and CDR2 YFSETQ. CDR3 coding DNA: TGCGCCAGCAGCTGGGGGGGATCAAAGGGCTACAATGAGCAGTTCTTC. Translating it yields CASSWGGSKGYNEQFF.

This clone has just a few counts. The chain joins TRBV5-1 to TRBJ2-1; 9 bases line up with TRBD1. Germline values: CDR1 SGHRS, CDR2 YFSETQ. The CDR3 consists of 17 residues. After removal of 0 bases from V and 3 bases from J, the junction contained 7 bases not matched to a gene. CDR3 sequence (DNA): TGCGCCAGCAGCTTGGCCGGCGTGACAGGGGGCTACAATGAGCAGTTCTTC. Encoded protein: CASSLAGVTGGYNEQFF.

This clone was observed a few times. J is TRBJ1-1 and V is TRBV6-1, with D unresolved. Germline CDR1 and CDR2: MNHNS and SASEGT. V dropped 8 bases and J dropped 3 bases, with 7 bases sitting between them. The CDR3 runs to 11 residues. The CDR3 region is CASPSYTEAFF. DNA for the CDR3: TGTGCCAGCCCCTCCTACACTGAAGCTTTCTTT.

The sample holds a few counts of this clone. This sequence joins TRBV29-1 and TRBJ2-3; 13 bases agree with TRBD2. J lost 3 bases, V lost 4 bases, and 10 bases had no gene match. This CDR3 contains 17 residues. Germline CDR1 and CDR2: SQVTM and ANQGSEA. CDR3: CSVAGLAGALNTDTQYF. CDR3 DNA: TGCAGCGTTGCCGGACTAGCGGGGGCATTAAATACAGATACGCAGTATTTT.

As for this clone: The same CDR3 arises from other DNA sequences in this sample as well. This chain uses TRBV5-1 with TRBJ1-1; 7 bases are a match to TRBD1. CDR1 is SGHRS, CDR2 YFSETQ, per germline. V shed 5 bases, J shed 0 bases, and the junction held 4 bases outside the gene matches. The CDR3 covers 14 residues. The CDR3 sequence: CASSRTGVNTEAFF. As DNA, the CDR3 is TGCGCCAGCAGTCGCACAGGGGTGAACACTGAAGCTTTCTTT.

Only a few counts were recorded for this clone. The chain links TRBV10-3 to TRBJ2-7; 8 bases map to TRBD1. The germline gives CDR1 ENHRY, CDR2 SYGVKD. V gave up 8 bases and J gave up 5 bases; unmatched junction bases: 14. This CDR3 spans 15 amino acids. The CDR3 spells CAIGTTGTGDHEQYF. DNA of the CDR3: TGTGCCATCGGAACGACAGGGACAGGAGACCACGAGCAGTACTTC.

This clone was seen only a few times. This chain joins TRBV9 and TRBJ1-4, with 7 bases identical to TRBD1. V trimming: 4 bases; J trimming: 0 bases; junction bases outside the gene matches: 3. CDR1 and CDR2 from the germline V gene are SGDLS and YYNGEE. The CDR3 is 15 residues long. The CDR3 DNA reads as TGTGCCAGCAGCAAGGGACAGCCAACTAATGAAAAACTGTTTTTT. This gives the protein CASSKGQPTNEKLFF.

This clone was found a few times. The J gene is TRBJ2-3, the V gene TRBV29-1, with D perhaps TRBD1 (6 bases). Germline V gene data show CDR1 as SQVTM and CDR2 as ANQGSEA. This CDR3 region has 13 residues. Between the trimmed V and J ends, which lost 2 bases and 3 bases, there was a span of 9 bases. CDR3 sequence (DNA): TGCAGCGTTGAAAGAGGGGGAACAGATACGCAGTATTTT. It is translated as CSVERGGTDTQYF.

The chain carries TRBV6-1 and TRBJ1-2; 9 bases align to TRBD1. The CDR3 loop spans 15 amino acids. Trimming took 4 bases from V and 5 from J; bases not matched to a gene: 8. The V gene's germline CDR1 is MNHNS and CDR2 SASEGT. This chain's CDR3 is CASSAHRGRSYGYTF. DNA for the CDR3: TGTGCCAGCAGTGCCCACAGGGGGCGAAGTTATGGCTACACCTTC.

The table lists this clone with a few counts. The chain employs TRBV11-2 and TRBJ1-2; 8 bases fit TRBD1. This CDR3 region has 16 residues. Germline assignment: CDR1 SGHAT and CDR2 FQNNGV. After removal of 7 bases from V and 6 bases from J, the junction contained 16 bases not matched to a gene. The CDR3 here is CASTTPRGRRGDGYTF. In DNA form, the CDR3 reads TGTGCCAGCACCACGCCCAGGGGGCGGCGGGGAGATGGCTACACCTTC.

A few counts support this clone. This chain uses TRBV5-1 with TRBJ2-7; TRBD1 agrees at 10 bases. V shed 0 bases and J 4 bases; nucleotides not matched to a gene: 7. The germline gives CDR1 SGHRS, CDR2 YFSETQ. This CDR3 has 16 amino acids. The CDR3 spells CASSLVWDRGQYEQYF. The CDR3 DNA sequence: TGCGCCAGCAGCTTGGTTTGGGACAGGGGTCAATACGAGCAGTACTTC.

This clone showed up just a few times. The genes are TRBV6-1 and TRBJ2-5; 7 nucleotides match TRBD2. The CDR3 is 14 amino acids. V shed 0 bases, J shed 5 bases, and the junction held 3 bases outside the gene matches. Germline values: CDR1 MNHNS, CDR2 SASEGT. This CDR3 is CASSEAWGGETQYF. The CDR3 DNA reads as TGTGCCAGCAGTGAAGCCTGGGGAGGGGAGACCCAGTACTTC.

This clone has more than one count but fewer than ten. The chain links TRBV12-2 to TRBJ2-7; the table's D call of TRBD2 was not tested on the DNA. TRBV12-2 is designated a pseudogene. The CDR3 is made up of 20 amino acids. Written as DNA, the CDR3 is TGTGCAAGTCGCCAGACAGGGGGCCTTAGCGGGAGACGATGCGCCGTCGAGCAGTACTTC. Translated, it gives CASRQTGGLSGRRCAVEQYF.

The genes are TRBV2 and TRBJ1-4; maybe TRBD1 (6 bases). V lost 7 bases, J lost 0 bases, and 15 bases lay in between. This CDR3 comprises 16 residues. Germline CDR1 and CDR2: SNHLY and FYNNEI. CDR3 in DNA: TGTGCCAGCACTCAGGGACACCGAGCAACTAATGAAAAACTGTTTTTT. Its translation: CASTQGHRATNEKLFF.

This clone was recorded at least ten times. The chain carries TRBV7-9 and TRBJ2-4; TRBD1 agrees at 9 bases. The V gene's germline CDR1 is SEHNR and CDR2 FQNEAQ (reference sequence). The CDR3 is 15 residues long. Germline trimming cut 7 bases from V and 7 bases from J; bases unmatched to any gene: 11. As DNA, the CDR3 is TGTGCCAGCACTTCAGCCGGGACAGGGAGGAACATTCAGTACTTC. It is translated as CASTSAGTGRNIQYF.

This clone was recorded a few times. The rearrangement joins TRBV25-1 to TRBJ1-2; 7 bases fit TRBD1. The germline V gene has CDR1 MGHDK and CDR2 SYGVNS. The trim removed 4 bases at V and 7 bases at J, leaving 12 bases unmatched. CDR3 length: 15 residues. CDR3 sequence (DNA): TGTGCCAGCAGTGGAGGACAGGCTTGGTATAGTGGCTACACCTTC. Translating it yields CASSGGQAWYSGYTF.